The T cell receptor beta chain under discussion was sequenced for a study of shared clonotypes between healthy human individuals. Findings of the study overall: Naive subsets tended to show greater estimated richness than memory subsets. Despite large depth, rarefaction showed incomplete sorted-subset sequencing.

CDR3 size: 14 residues. Trimming removed 0 bases at V and 5 bases at J, with 12 bases between. CDR1 and CDR2 from the germline V gene are SGDLS and YYNGEE. Concerning this clone: Its specificity is not known.

Clones were sequenced by immunoSEQ multiplex PCR, and TCRdb holds only the in-frame ones, with some missing. The table lists under 2,500,000 clones, approximately 95% of them singletons. The chain joins TRBV9 to TRBJ2-7; D is possibly TRBD1 (6 bases). The clonotype was recovered from a man younger than 35 in good health. Material for sequencing was naive CD4+ T cells sorted from blood. Indicated subset: CD45RA+ positively selected. The CDR3 reads CASSVGVGANEQYF. The CDR3 nucleotides read TGTGCCAGCAGCGTAGGCGTGGGGGCCAACGAGCAGTACTTC.